The 15 T cell receptor beta chains given below trace back to one sample, sequenced in a study of blood T cells in healthy people across ages. For the second PCR, which ran for roughly 6 to 12 cycles, a sample-barcoded 5' primer and a J-beta primer mix were used. TCRdb redid the calling of the 5' RACE reads with MiXCR, one entry per CDR3 protein. The profile shows about 1,400,000 distinct CDR3 sequences, approximately 59% of them singletons. Sequences were obtained from blood. The receptors derive from a man between 18 and 35 years old in good health.

This clonotype was observed a handful of times. CDR3 region: CSARDLRQGPYEQYF. The CDR3 nucleotides read TGCAGTGCTAGAGATCTCCGACAGGGCCCCTACGAGCAGTACTTC. The chain has TRBV20-1 and TRBJ2-7; 7 nucleotides agree with TRBD1. CDR1 and CDR2 (germline): DFQATT, SNEGSKA (reference sequence). The CDR3 covers 15 residues. J was trimmed by 2 bases and V by 0 bases; bases with no gene match: 7.

This sequence joins TRBV3-1 and TRBJ1-1; tentatively, D is TRBD1 (6 bases). The V end lost 8 bases, the J end lost 0 bases, and 28 bases lay between the germline ends. The CDR3 is 19 residues long. Germline loops: CDR1 LGHDT, CDR2 YNNKEL (reference sequence). This CDR3 is CASHHLLARGGPMNTEAFF. CDR3 nucleotide sequence: TGTGCCAGCCATCATCTTCTTGCTCGAGGGGGACCCATGAACACTGAAGCTTTCTTT.

This clonotype came up a few times. The chain uses TRBV11-2 and TRBJ2-1; 7 positions agree with TRBD2. The CDR3 spans 15 residues. Unmatched junction bases numbered 4, after V lost 1 base and J lost 4 bases. CDR1 SGHAT and CDR2 FQNNGV come from the germline V gene. CDR3 in amino acids: CASSLGAGVYNEQFF. The CDR3 DNA reads as TGTGCCAGCAGCTTAGGGGCGGGAGTATACAATGAGCAGTTCTTC.

The CDR3 DNA is TGCGCCAGCAGCCAAGAGCTTGCAACTAATGAAAAACTGTTTTTT. This translates into CASSQELATNEKLFF. V gene TRBV4-1 combines with J gene TRBJ1-4; the D is unclear. Germline CDR1 and CDR2: MGHRA and YSYEKL. The germline V and J ends were trimmed by 0 bases and 0 bases, with 5 bases remaining between them. CDR3 length equals 15 residues.

A single count supports this clonotype. The chain couples TRBV7-2 to TRBJ1-6; 7 bases align to TRBD1. Germline CDR1 is SGHTA and CDR2 is FQGNSA. CDR3 length: 15 residues. V shed 4 bases, J shed 6 bases, and the junction held 6 bases outside the gene matches. In DNA, the CDR3 is TGTGCCAGCAGCTCGTTGACAGGGTTTAATTCACCCCTCCACTTT. Translation: CASSSLTGFNSPLHF.

The chain carries TRBV30 and TRBJ2-4; D perhaps matches TRBD2 (6 bases). The J call may be incorrect, as the DNA end agrees better with TRBJ2-5. Germline CDR1 reads GTSNPN; CDR2 reads SVGIG (reference sequence). The length of the CDR3 is 14 residues. CDR3 nucleotides: TGTGCCTGGAACAGTGGCGGAGGGCGGGAGACCCAGTACTTC. Translating gives CAWNSGGGRETQYF.

The chain links TRBV29-1 to TRBJ1-5; a possible D gene is TRBD1 (5 bases). The germline V and J ends were trimmed by 4 bases and 0 bases, with 19 bases remaining between them. From germline, CDR1 is SQVTM and CDR2 ANQGSEA. CDR3 length: 17 amino acids. The CDR3 DNA is TGCAGCGTTGGGAGGGGCGGCTTTATATGTAGCAATCAGCCCCAGCATTTT. Protein: CSVGRGGFICSNQPQHF.

This clonotype was seen many times. This chain joins TRBV29-1 and TRBJ1-1, with D hard to call. This CDR3 region has 12 residues. From germline, CDR1 is SQVTM and CDR2 ANQGSEA. V lost 4 bases to trimming and J lost 8 bases, with 14 bases between them. The CDR3 DNA is TGCAGCGTTGGGCAGGCGGGCGCCGAAGCTTTCTTT. This encodes CSVGQAGAEAFF. The full variable domain, completed using reference TRBV29-1 and TRBJ1-1, is SAVISQKPSRDICQRGTSLTIQCQVDSQVTMMFWYRQQPGQSLTLIATANQGSEATYESGFVIDKFPISRPNLTFSTLTVSNMSPEDSSIYLCSVGQAGAEAFFGQGTRLTVV.

This clonotype was picked up a small number of times. V is TRBV7-9 and J is TRBJ2-7; 7 bases agree with TRBD2. Germline CDR1 reads SEHNR; CDR2 reads FQNEAQ (reference sequence). Trimming took 10 bases from V and 2 from J; bases not matched to a gene: 11. The CDR3 has 14 residues. The CDR3 here is CATSGGTTPYEQYF. In nucleotides, the CDR3 is TGTGCCACCTCTGGAGGGACTACCCCCTACGAGCAGTACTTC. The whole variable domain, filled in from reference TRBV7-9 and TRBJ2-7, reads DTGVSQNPRHKITKRGQNVTFRCDPISEHNRLYWYRQTLGQGPEFLTYFQNEAQLEKSRLLSDRFSAERPKGSFSTLEIQRTEQGDSAMYLCATSGGTTPYEQYFGPGTRLTVT.

This clonotype has only a few counts. The V call is TRBV7-9, the J call TRBJ1-2; D remains unclear. The CDR3 consists of 14 residues. The ends were cut back, 1 base at V and 8 bases at J, with 14 bases in the middle. Germline assignment: CDR1 SEHNR and CDR2 FQNEAQ (reference sequence). The CDR3 here is CASSLELRSWGYTF. The CDR3, as DNA: TGTGCCAGCAGCTTAGAACTTCGGAGTTGGGGCTACACCTTC.

This chain uses TRBV20-1 with TRBJ2-3; a possible D gene is TRBD2 (6 bases). V shed 7 bases and J shed 3 bases, with 14 bases lying between them. CDR3 size: 13 residues. The germline CDR1 and CDR2 sequences are DFQATT and SNEGSKA (reference sequence). CDR3 protein: CSVWEVGTDTQYF. The CDR3, as DNA: TGCAGTGTCTGGGAGGTCGGAACAGATACGCAGTATTTT.

This clonotype appeared once. V gene TRBV6-5 combines with J gene TRBJ1-4; D unclear. Trimming took 5 bases from V and 0 from J, leaving 13 bases between them. This CDR3 is 16 amino acids long. Germline assignment: CDR1 MNHEY and CDR2 SVGAGI. As DNA, the CDR3 is TGTGCCAGCAGTCTGGGATACACTGCAACTAATGAAAAACTGTTTTTT. Its translation: CASSLGYTATNEKLFF.

The CDR3 coding sequence is TGTGCCAGCAGCTCAAGATATGGGCCTCCGCTCCCGACAGATACGCAGTATTTT. It yields the protein CASSSRYGPPLPTDTQYF. The V gene is TRBV7-9, the J gene TRBJ2-3, with D uncertain. CDR1 SEHNR and CDR2 FQNEAQ come from the germline V gene (reference sequence). V lost 4 bases to trimming and J lost 3 bases, with 23 bases between them. The CDR3 spans 18 residues.

The chain combines TRBV20-1 with TRBJ2-7; D gene uncertain. Germline V gene data show CDR1 as DFQATT and CDR2 as SNEGSKA (reference sequence). The CDR3 totals 14 residues. V lost 0 bases and J lost 2, with 11 bases in between. DNA of the CDR3: TGCAGTGCTAGAGATCGCGCTTGGGCCTACGAGCAGTACTTC. Residues: CSARDRAWAYEQYF.

This clonotype was observed a few times. CDR3 in amino acids: CASSPGLAGDYEQYF. The CDR3, as DNA: TGCGCCAGCAGCCCGGGACTAGCGGGAGACTACGAGCAGTACTTC. This rearrangement joins TRBV5-1 to TRBJ2-7; 14 bases fit TRBD2. Germline CDR1 SGHRS, CDR2 YFSETQ. With 4 bases clipped from V and 3 bases from J, the junction kept 3 bases outside the gene matches. CDR3 length: 15 residues.